This T cell receptor (beta chain) was profiled in a study of regulatory T cells in long-lasting Graves disease. Time point in this sample: newly diagnosed GD, antithyroid drugs for less than 3 months. From PBMCs, RNA was extracted and then used to make the TCR library. It was an endocrinology department in Xi'an, China, that provided the patients. Through Arm-PCR of CDR3 regions and iRepertoire HTBI primers, TCR beta libraries were built. MiXCR was run by TCRdb on the multiplex PCR reads, yielding one entry per CDR3 protein. Found here are roughly 610,000 distinct CDR3 sequences, about 16% of them singletons; the top ten hold around 12%. This CDR3 has 14 residues. The germline CDR1 and CDR2 sequences are DFQATT and SNEGSKA (reference sequence). With 4 bases clipped from V and 5 bases from J, the junction kept 4 bases outside the gene matches. Many counts were recorded for this clonotype. A further study also used this sample, focusing on T cells in Graves' hyperthyroidism and ophthalmopathy.

V and J are TRBV20-1 and TRBJ1-5, with 11 bases aligning to TRBD1. The source is a man aged 18 to 30 with Graves disease. The starting material was peripheral blood mononuclear cells (PBMCs), obtained at new diagnosis, from a patient treated with antithyroid drugs. CDR3 coding DNA: TGCAGTGCTAAGGGACAGGGGGTAGATCAGCCCCAGCATTTT. Its translation is CSAKGQGVDQPQHF.